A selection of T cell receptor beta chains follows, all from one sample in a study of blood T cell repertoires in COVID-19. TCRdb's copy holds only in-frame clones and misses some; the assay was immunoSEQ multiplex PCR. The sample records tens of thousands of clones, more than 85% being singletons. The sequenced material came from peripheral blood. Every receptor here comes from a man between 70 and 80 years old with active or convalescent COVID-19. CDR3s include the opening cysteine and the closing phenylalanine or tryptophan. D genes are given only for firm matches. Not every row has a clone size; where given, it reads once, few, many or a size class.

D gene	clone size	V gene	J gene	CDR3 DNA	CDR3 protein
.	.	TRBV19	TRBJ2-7	TGTGCCAGTAGCACAGTTAGCGGCCACGAGCAGTACTTC	CASSTVSGHEQYF
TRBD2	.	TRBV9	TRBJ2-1	TGTGCCAGCAGCGTAGACGGGAGGGGTTCCTACAATGAGCAGTTCTTC	CASSVDGRGSYNEQFF
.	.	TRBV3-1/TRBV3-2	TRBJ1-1	TGTGCCAGCAGCGAGCGAAACACTGAAGCTTTCTTT	CASSERNTEAFF
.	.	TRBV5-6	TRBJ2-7	TGTGCCAGCAGCTTGCTGGTGAGAAGCGAGCAGTACTTC	CASSLLVRSEQYF
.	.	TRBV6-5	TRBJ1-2	TGTGCCAGCAGTTACCCAGGGTCTTATGGCTACACCTTC	CASSYPGSYGYTF
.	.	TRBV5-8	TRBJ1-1	TGTGCCAGCAGCTTGGCAGGGAAATTCGAAGCTTTCTTT	CASSLAGKFEAFF
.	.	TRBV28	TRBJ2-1	TGTGCCACTATGGGACACACGGGATACAATGAGCAGTTCTTC	CATMGHTGYNEQFF
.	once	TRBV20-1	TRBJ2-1	TGCAGTGCTAGTAACCGTGGCGGGCGCTCCTACAATGAGCAGTTCTTC	CSASNRGGRSYNEQFF
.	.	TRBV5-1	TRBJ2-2	TGCGCCAGCAGCTTGGAAACTATCACCGGGGAGCTGTTTTTT	CASSLETITGELFF
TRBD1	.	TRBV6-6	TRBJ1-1	TGTGCCAGCAGTCAGACCGGGACAGGGGGCGCGGACACTGAAGCTTTCTTT	CASSQTGTGGADTEAFF
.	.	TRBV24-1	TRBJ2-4	TGTGCCACCAGTGATTATCCTGGCAGGGCCCAAAACATTCAGTACTTC	CATSDYPGRAQNIQYF
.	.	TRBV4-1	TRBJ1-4	TGCGCCAGCAGCCAAGTGGGGGCTAGGATTGAAAAACTGTTTTTT	CASSQVGARIEKLFF
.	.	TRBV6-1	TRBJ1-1	TGTGCCAGCAGTGAAGCCACAGGCGAAGCTTTCTTT	CASSEATGEAFF
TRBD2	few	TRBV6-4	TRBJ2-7	TGTGCCAGCAGTGTACTAGCGGGAGGGCAGCAGTACTTC	CASSVLAGGQQYF
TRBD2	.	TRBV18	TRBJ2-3	TGTGCCAGCTCATCTCGACTAGCGGGAGGTGCAGATACGCAGTATTTT	CASSSRLAGGADTQYF
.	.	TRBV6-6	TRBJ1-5	TGTGCCAGCAGTTACTCAAGACAAAATAGCAATCAGCCCCAGCATTTT	CASSYSRQNSNQPQHF
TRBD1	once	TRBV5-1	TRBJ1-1	TGCGCCAGCAGCCCACAGGGGATCTCTGAAGCTTTCTTT	CASSPQGISEAFF
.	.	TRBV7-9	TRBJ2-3	TGTGCCAGCAGCTCCAGAATCGTAACAGATACGCAGTATTTT	CASSSRIVTDTQYF
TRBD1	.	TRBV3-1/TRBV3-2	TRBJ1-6	TGTGCCAGCAGCCAACTACAGGGGGGATCACCCCTCCACTTT	CASSQLQGGSPLHF
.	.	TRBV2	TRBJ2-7	TGTGCCAGCAGTGAAAGGGTCCCGGCAACGGGGTACGAGCAGTACTTC	CASSERVPATGYEQYF
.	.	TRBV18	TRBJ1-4	TGTGCCAGCTCACCACGGCAGGATGAAAAACTGTTTTTT	CASSPRQDEKLFF
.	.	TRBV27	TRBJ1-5	TGTGCCAGCAGTCGATTAACACAGGGAAATAGCAATCAGCCCCAGCATTTT	CASSRLTQGNSNQPQHF
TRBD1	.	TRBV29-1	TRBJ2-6	TGCAGCGTGGAAGGACAGGGATCGGGGGCCAACGTCCTGACTTTC	CSVEGQGSGANVLTF
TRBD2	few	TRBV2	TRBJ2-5	TGTGCCAGCAGCCAAGGGCTAGCGGGAAGTGAGACCCAGTACTTC	CASSQGLAGSETQYF